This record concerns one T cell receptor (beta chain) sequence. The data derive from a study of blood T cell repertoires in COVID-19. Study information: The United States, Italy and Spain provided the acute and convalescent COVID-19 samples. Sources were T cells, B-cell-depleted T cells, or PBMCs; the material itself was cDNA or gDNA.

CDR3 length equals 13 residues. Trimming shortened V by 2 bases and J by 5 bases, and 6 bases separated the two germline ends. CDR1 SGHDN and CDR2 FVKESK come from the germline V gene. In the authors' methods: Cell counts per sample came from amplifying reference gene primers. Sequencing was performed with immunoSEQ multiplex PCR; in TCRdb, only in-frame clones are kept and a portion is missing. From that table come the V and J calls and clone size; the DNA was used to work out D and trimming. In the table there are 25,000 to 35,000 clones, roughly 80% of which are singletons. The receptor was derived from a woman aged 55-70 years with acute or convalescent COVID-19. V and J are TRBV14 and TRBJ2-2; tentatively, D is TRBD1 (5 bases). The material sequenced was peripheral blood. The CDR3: CASSQQGTGELFF. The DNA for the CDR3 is TGTGCCAGCAGCCAACAGGGTACCGGGGAGCTGTTTTTT. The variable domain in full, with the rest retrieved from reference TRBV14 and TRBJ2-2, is EAGVTQFPSHSVIEKGQTVTLRCDPISGHDNLYWYRRVMGKEIKFLLHFVKESKQDESGMPNNRFLAERTGGTYSTLKVQPAELEDSGVYFCASSQQGTGELFFGEGSRLTVL.